These 24 T cell receptor beta chains share one sample of origin, sequenced in a study of somatic mutations in cytotoxic T cells in rheumatoid arthritis. Here immunoSEQ multiplex PCR was the method, and the copy in TCRdb shows in-frame clones only, minus some. The table lists about 18,000 clones, approximately 82% of them singletons. Sequences were obtained from CD8+ T cells sorted from blood. Receptors originate from an adult with rheumatoid arthritis.

The rearrangement joins TRBV2 to TRBJ2-7, with a tentative D call TRBD2 (5 bases). The CDR3 spans 14 residues. CDR1 is SNHLY and CDR2 is FYNNEI in the germline V gene. The V end was cut by 5 bases, the J end by 0 bases, with 11 bases between. CDR3 amino acids: CASSFAAGSYEQYF. The CDR3 coding sequence is TGTGCCAGCAGTTTCGCTGCGGGCTCCTACGAGCAGTACTTC.

The V gene is TRBV27, the J gene TRBJ2-5; TRBD2 might be the D (6 bases). This CDR3 contains 16 residues. Per the germline V gene, CDR1 is MNHEY and CDR2 is SMNVEV (reference sequence). V was trimmed by 0 bases and J by 1 base, leaving 12 bases between them. The CDR3 sequence: CASSLSGGWSQETQYF. The CDR3 region has the DNA TGTGCCAGCAGTTTATCGGGGGGATGGTCCCAAGAGACCCAGTACTTC.

The gene calls are TRBV30 and TRBJ1-2; a possible D gene is TRBD1 (6 bases). In germline, CDR1 is GTSNPN, CDR2 SVGIG (reference sequence). Trimming pared 3 bases from V and 3 bases from J, leaving 11 bases between. This CDR3 comprises 13 residues. Here the CDR3 reads CAWRDQGHYGYTF. The CDR3 nucleotides read TGTGCCTGGAGGGACCAGGGGCACTATGGCTACACCTTC.

This clone was seen a handful of times. V gene TRBV6-4 combines with J gene TRBJ2-7; 9 bases match TRBD2. The V segment lost 3 bases and the J segment 3 bases; nucleotides outside the gene matches: 9. Looked up from germline, CDR1 is MRHNA and CDR2 is SNTAGT. CDR3 length: 16 residues. The CDR3 reads CASSESSGGPHYEQYF. The DNA for the CDR3 is TGTGCCAGCAGTGAGTCGAGCGGGGGGCCGCACTACGAGCAGTACTTC.

The chain combines TRBV6-6 with TRBJ2-1; no firm D call. This CDR3 is built from 14 residues. CDR1 and CDR2 from the germline V gene are MNHNY and SVGAGI (reference sequence). V was trimmed by 2 bases and J by 9 bases, leaving 14 bases between them. The CDR3 sequence: CASSYAGLSGEQFF. CDR3 nucleotide sequence: TGTGCCAGCAGTTACGCCGGATTATCGGGTGAGCAGTTCTTC.

The rearrangement links TRBV27 to TRBJ1-2, with D possibly being TRBD1 (5 bases). This CDR3 comprises 13 residues. Trimming removed 2 bases at V and 5 bases at J, with 9 bases between. CDR1 MNHEY and CDR2 SMNVEV come from the germline V gene (reference sequence). The CDR3 DNA reads as TGTGCCAGCAGTTTAGGGACGGCTTATGGCTACACCTTC. It yields the protein CASSLGTAYGYTF.

The chain joins TRBV6-1 to TRBJ2-5; 12 bases fit TRBD1. From germline, CDR1 is MNHNS and CDR2 SASEGT. The CDR3 sequence is 17 residues long. Trimming cost V 3 bases and J 5 bases; bases outside gene matches: 10. CDR3 protein: CASSDPLGQGARETQYF. The CDR3 DNA is TGTGCCAGCAGTGATCCGCTGGGACAGGGGGCTAGGGAGACCCAGTACTTC.

The chain is built from TRBV10-2 and TRBJ2-7; 9 bases align to TRBD2. The germline CDR1 and CDR2 sequences are WSHSY and SAAADI. This CDR3 has 14 residues. With 4 bases clipped from V and 4 bases from J, the junction kept 5 bases outside the gene matches. CDR3 DNA: TGCGCCAGCAGTGGCCTAGCGGGGAAATACGAGCAGTACTTC. Encoded protein: CASSGLAGKYEQYF.

The chain couples TRBV7-9 to TRBJ2-7; no clear D. CDR3 length: 16 residues. CDR1 is SEHNR, CDR2 FQNEAQ, per germline (reference sequence). Between the trimmed V and J ends, which lost 1 base and 0 bases, there was a span of 13 bases. The CDR3 loop reads CASSLVPGPVSYEQYF. The CDR3 region has the DNA TGTGCCAGCAGCTTAGTTCCAGGCCCTGTCTCCTACGAGCAGTACTTC.

The chain joins TRBV7-2 to TRBJ2-7; the match to TRBD2 covers 9 bases. This CDR3 has 15 amino acids. With V trimmed by 5 bases and J by 3 bases, 8 bases remained unmatched. The germline CDR1 and CDR2 sequences are SGHTA and FQGNSA. The CDR3 DNA reads as TGTGCCAGCAGCCCCTTAGCGGGAGTGTACTACGAGCAGTACTTC. Protein: CASSPLAGVYYEQYF.

V is TRBV5-1 and J is TRBJ2-7; either TRBD1 or TRBD2 may fit D (6 bases each). CDR3 length: 16 amino acids. Germline V gene sequence: CDR1 SGHRS, CDR2 YFSETQ. V gave up 4 bases and J gave up 3 bases, with 20 bases separating them. In DNA, the CDR3 is TGCGCCAGCAGCGCCACCGGGGGCCGAACCCGCTACGAGCAGTACTTC. The encoded protein is CASSATGGRTRYEQYF. The full variable domain, in which reference TRBV5-1 and TRBJ2-7 provide the parts outside the CDR3, is KAGVTQTPRYLIKTRGQQVTLSCSPISGHRSVSWYQQTPGQGLQFLFEYFSETQRNKGNFPGRFSGRQFSNSRSEMNVSTLELGDSALYLCASSATGGRTRYEQYFGPGTRLTVT.

The chain links TRBV6-4 to TRBJ2-1; tentatively, D is TRBD2 (6 bases). The CDR3 runs to 15 residues. V gave up 8 bases and J gave up 0 bases, with 14 bases separating them. Per germline, CDR1 MRHNA and CDR2 SNTAGT. DNA of the CDR3: TGTGCCAGCGGGGTAGACGGGGGCTCCTACAATGAGCAGTTCTTC. Translating it yields CASGVDGGSYNEQFF.

The V call is TRBV27, the J call TRBJ2-3, with D possibly being TRBD2 (7 bases). The CDR3 length is 15 residues. Trimming removed 6 bases at V and 1 base at J, with 14 bases between. Germline CDR1 is MNHEY and CDR2 is SMNVEV (reference sequence). CDR3 residues: CASSVQGGGTDTQYF. CDR3 coding DNA: TGTGCCAGCAGCGTACAGGGAGGGGGCACAGATACGCAGTATTTT.

The chain combines TRBV7-2 with TRBJ2-1, with D tentatively TRBD1 or TRBD2 (6 bases each). V was clipped by 5 bases and J by 3 bases, with 26 bases between them. The CDR3 sequence is 19 residues long. CDR1 and CDR2 (germline): SGHTA, FQGNSA. The CDR3 spells CASSREGRTADSYYNEQFF. DNA of the CDR3: TGTGCCAGCAGCCGAGAGGGGAGGACCGCGGACAGCTACTACAATGAGCAGTTCTTC. The entire variable domain, with the rest obtained from reference TRBV7-2 and TRBJ2-1, is as follows: GAGVSQSPSNKVTEKGKDVELRCDPISGHTALYWYRQSLGQGLEFLIYFQGNSAPDKSGLPSDRFSAERTGGSVSTLTIQRTQQEDSAVYLCASSREGRTADSYYNEQFFGPGTRLTVL.

For the CDR3, the DNA is TGTGCCAGCAGCACCTACCAGGGACAGGGTCTTTCGTCGCAGTACTTC. Translation gives CASSTYQGQGLSSQYF. This sequence joins TRBV7-9 and TRBJ2-7; 9 bases are a match to TRBD1. V dropped 5 bases and J dropped 9; count of bases not matched to a gene: 17. CDR1 SEHNR and CDR2 FQNEAQ come from the germline V gene (reference sequence). There are 16 residues in the CDR3.

This chain connects TRBV7-9 to TRBJ2-7; 9 nucleotides line up with TRBD2. CDR1 and CDR2 (germline): SEHNR, FQNEAQ (reference sequence). The CDR3 totals 16 residues. After removal of 4 bases from V and 1 base from J, the junction contained 8 bases not matched to a gene. For the CDR3, the DNA is TGTGCCAGCAGCTCAAAAGGGACTAGCACGTCCTACGAGCAGTACTTC. Amino acids: CASSSKGTSTSYEQYF.

The rearrangement joins TRBV5-6 to TRBJ1-2; TRBD1 might be the D (5 bases). Germline V lookup: CDR1 SGHDT, CDR2 YYEEEE. The CDR3 contains 17 residues. V shed 0 bases and J shed 4 bases, with 19 bases lying between them. CDR3 in amino acids: CASSLAVLGLRGYGYTF. The DNA for the CDR3 is TGTGCCAGCAGCTTGGCAGTTCTGGGGCTGCGGGGCTATGGCTACACCTTC. The whole variable domain, filled in from reference TRBV5-6 and TRBJ1-2, reads DAGVTQSPTHLIKTRGQQVTLRCSPKSGHDTVSWYQQALGQGPQFIFQYYEEEERQRGNFPDRFSGHQFPNYSSELNVNALLLGDSALYLCASSLAVLGLRGYGYTFGSGTRLTVV.

This chain uses TRBV29-1 with TRBJ2-1; tentative D call: TRBD2 (6 bases). This CDR3 comprises 14 residues. V was clipped by 7 bases and J by 8 bases, with 21 bases between them. Germline CDR1 and CDR2: SQVTM and ANQGSEA. The CDR3 protein is CSGTSQGPGDEQFF. The CDR3 DNA reads as TGCAGCGGGACAAGTCAGGGACCGGGGGATGAGCAGTTCTTC.

The chain combines TRBV7-2 with TRBJ2-1, with TRBD2 matching over 8 bases. CDR1 and CDR2 (germline): SGHTA, FQGNSA. The ends lost 2 bases at V and 4 bases at J; junction bases unmatched: 4. The CDR3 is 15 residues long. This chain's CDR3 is CASSLTGGGYNEQFF. DNA for the CDR3: TGTGCCAGCAGCTTAACGGGAGGGGGATACAATGAGCAGTTCTTC.

The table lists this clone with a few counts. The V gene is TRBV19, the J gene TRBJ2-7, with 12 bases that match TRBD2. CDR3 length: 15 amino acids. Germline V gene sequence: CDR1 LNHDA, CDR2 SQIVND (reference sequence). The junction had 1 base not matched to a gene; V was cut back by 3 bases and J by 1 base. The CDR3 DNA reads as TGTGCCAGTAGTATTCTAGCGGGAGGGTCCTACGAGCAGTACTTC. Translating gives CASSILAGGSYEQYF.

The rearrangement uses TRBV5-6 and TRBJ1-1; D not certain. This CDR3 has 16 residues. The germline V gene has CDR1 SGHDT and CDR2 YYEEEE. V dropped 1 base and J dropped 5 bases, with 18 bases sitting between them. The chain's CDR3 is CASSLSLFTSGTEAFF. CDR3 nucleotide sequence: TGTGCCAGCAGCTTGTCCCTTTTCACCTCGGGGACTGAAGCTTTCTTT.

V is TRBV27 and J is TRBJ2-1, with 11 bases fitting TRBD2. CDR1 is MNHEY and CDR2 is SMNVEV in the germline V gene (reference sequence). The CDR3 has 13 residues. J was trimmed by 12 bases and V by 5 bases; bases with no gene match: 6. The CDR3 reads CASSPSGRNGQFF. The CDR3 DNA reads as TGTGCCAGCAGTCCTAGCGGGAGGAACGGGCAGTTCTTC.

This chain uses TRBV5-1 with TRBJ1-1, with D possibly TRBD1 on 6 matching bases. V dropped 3 bases and J dropped 5 bases, with 14 bases sitting between them. The CDR3 covers 14 residues. Germline CDR1 SGHRS, CDR2 YFSETQ. CDR3 sequence reads: CASSSRGLGTEAFF. The CDR3 bases are TGCGCCAGCAGCTCCAGGGGACTGGGGACTGAAGCTTTCTTT.

The table lists this clone with a count of one. Mismatch with germline at one junction end may stem from a read error. V and J are TRBV15 and TRBJ2-1; a possible D gene is TRBD2 (5 bases). The CDR3 loop spans 16 amino acids. CDR1 is LNHNV and CDR2 is YYDKDF in the germline V gene (reference sequence). The CDR3 DNA reads as TGTGCCACCAGCCGAGATAAGTGGGAGACCAACAATGAGCAGTTCTTC. Translating it yields CATSRDKWETNNEQFF.